This T cell receptor beta chain derives from a study of OX40 agonist ivuxolimab in advanced cancers. Study background: Males comprised roughly four fifths of the group, whose mean age was approximately 62 years (range roughly 23 to 90).

This CDR3 comprises 13 residues. V lost 6 bases, J lost 8 bases, and 16 bases lay in between. CDR1 and CDR2 (germline): MNHEY, SVGAGI. The cohort excluded patients with autoimmune disease history or systemic immunosuppression. Here immunoSEQ multiplex PCR was the method, and the copy in TCRdb shows in-frame clones only, minus some. Among tens of thousands of clones listed, around 94% were seen once. Specimen: CD4+ or CD8+ T cells sorted from blood, collected in a trial of the OX40 agonist ivuxolimab. This clonotype was sampled from an adult with an advanced solid tumor such as melanoma, head and neck, liver or kidney cancer. This chain connects TRBV6-5 to TRBJ1-2; TRBD1 is a possible D gene (5 bases). The CDR3 spells CASRALGGDGYTF. The CDR3 DNA reads TGTGCCAGCAGGGCCCTTGGGGGGGACGGCTACACCTTC.